Detailed here is one T cell receptor beta chain. No cognate antigen has been identified for it. No much larger clone is present one base from it, and per-base qualities are unavailable. This sample is drawn from a study of immune evolution from preneoplasia to lung adenocarcinoma (TCRdb year 2021). At the level of the whole study: HLA loss of heterozygosity was seen in approximately 6.7%, 15% and 36% of AIS, MIA and ADC lesions, and in no AAH lesions. Resected precursor lesions (AAH, AIS, MIA) and invasive adenocarcinomas were compared with paired morphologically normal lung tissue. TCR sequencing data were obtained from 51 patients. The sample size depended on which specimens were available, not on a prior power calculation. The immune data were integrated with whole exome sequencing and methylation data obtained from the same cohort of nodules. The study profiled immune contexture across lung adenocarcinoma precursors and invasive adenocarcinoma using immune gene expression, TCR sequencing and multiplex immunofluorescence. The overall cohort was made up of around 51 patients with pulmonary nodules who had surgical resection. According to the study, roughly 100 samples went through TCR sequencing. Class I HLA alleles were inferred from exome data with POLYSOLVER, and allele-specific HLA loss was detected with LOHHLA.

Trimmed from V: 0 bases; trimmed from J: 2 bases; junction bases lacking a gene match: 3. From its cysteine to its phenylalanine, the CDR3 spans 15 amino acids. The retained sequence is limited to the CDR3, 45 bases, with the frame set at the first base. CDR1 and CDR2 are read off the germline V gene as SGDLS and YYNGEE. Using the immunoSEQ hsTCRbeta Kit, TCR beta CDR3 regions were sequenced from DNA. The study's own analysis went as follows. TCR sequencing data were analysed with the ImmunoSEQ Analyzer. T cell clonality was defined as 1 minus Pielou's evenness computed on productive rearrangements. The inverse Simpson index, applied to productive templates, was used to measure T cell diversity. T cell density was defined as TCR beta template counts normalized to usable DNA, with usable DNA estimated by amplification and sequencing of housekeeping genes. Two-sided Kruskal-Wallis tests were used to compare TCR metrics between histologic stages. TCRdb retrieved this table from immuneACCESS and kept in-frame rearrangements only. Not all clones are present; in checked studies, unresolved V genes account for under half, and no reason is known for the remainder. V and J calls and clone size are as listed in that table; D and trimming were resolved from the DNA. Here the sample has around 10,000 clones; around 76% occur a single time. Of the sample, roughly 3.9% falls within the top ten clones.

Patients underwent resection in Japan or China between the mid-2010s and the late 2010s. Two lung cancer pathologists independently confirmed the histologic diagnosis of each case on H&E slides. For nucleic acid extraction, premalignant or tumor cells were enriched by macro-dissection following pathologic assessment. FFPE tissue was used for DNA isolation with the AllPrep DNA/RNA FFPE Kit. On the study overall, not on this receptor specifically: Clonality was highest in normal lung, while later-stage lesions appeared to have lower clonality but higher T cell density and diversity. Because all patients were from Japan and China, applicability to Western populations was uncertain. The findings were based on association rather than direct causation, and larger cohorts with long-term follow-up and longitudinal biopsies were deemed needed. The highest T cell clonality was observed in KRAS-mutant nodules compared with EGFR-mutant or double wild-type lesions. Normal lung had the highest top T cell clone frequencies, and these frequencies appeared to fall progressively from AAH through AIS, MIA and invasive adenocarcinoma.

The V and J genes are TRBV9 and TRBJ2-7, with 9 bases matching TRBD2. Sequenced: FFPE minimally invasive lung adenocarcinoma tissue. The cell subset or site label on this specimen signifies: micro-invasive lung adenocarcinoma (MIA). The source is a person aged 60-79 years with lung adenocarcinoma. The nucleotide sequence is given as TGTGCCAGCAGCGTAGCTAGCGGGAACACCTACGAGCAGTACTTC. It translates as CASSVASGNTYEQYF.